These 19 T cell receptor beta chains came from one sample sequenced in a study of cytomegalovirus exposure and HLA in healthy donors. PCR was performed using 60 Vbeta and 13 Jbeta primers. Sequenced by immunoSEQ multiplex PCR; TCRdb stores in-frame clones only, minus some. The sample shows over 150,000 clones, 82% of them seen only once. Sequenced input: PBMCs. These TCRs come from a girl aged 2-10 years in good health and CMV-seropositive.

V usage is TRBV5-4 and J usage is TRBJ2-7; 9 bases map to TRBD1. Germline V gene data show CDR1 as SGHNT and CDR2 as YYREEE (reference sequence). This CDR3 region has 13 residues. With V trimmed by 5 bases and J by 5 bases, 5 bases remained unmatched. The CDR3, as DNA: TGTGCCAGCAGTAAGCGACAGGGGGACGAGCAGTACTTC. Translating gives CASSKRQGDEQYF.

The chain is built from TRBV5-4 and TRBJ1-1; TRBD1 matches 7 bases. The trim removed 3 bases at V and 5 bases at J, leaving 7 bases unmatched. This CDR3 region has 14 residues. Germline CDR1 and CDR2: SGHNT and YYREEE (reference sequence). CDR3 nucleotides: TGTGCCAGCAGCTCAAACAGGGGTACGACTGAAGCTTTCTTT. Protein product: CASSSNRGTTEAFF.

This chain's CDR3 is CASRIEGLAGETQYF. The CDR3 DNA sequence: TGTGCCAGCAGAATAGAGGGACTAGCGGGAGAGACCCAGTACTTC. The chain joins TRBV28 to TRBJ2-5; 12 bases are shared with TRBD2. CDR1 is MDHEN and CDR2 is SYDVKM in the germline V gene. With 6 bases clipped from V and 4 bases from J, the junction kept 6 bases outside the gene matches. The CDR3 extends over 15 amino acids.

The chain carries TRBV4-2 and TRBJ2-1; D gene ambiguous. The CDR3 length is 16 residues. Germline V CDR1 and CDR2: LGHNA, YNFKEQ. Trimming shortened V by 0 bases and J by 0 bases, and 9 bases separated the two germline ends. The CDR3 loop is CASSQEGKASYNEQFF. The CDR3 nucleotides read TGTGCCAGCAGCCAAGAGGGCAAAGCCTCCTACAATGAGCAGTTCTTC.

The rearrangement joins TRBV30 to TRBJ2-7; 7 bases fit TRBD1. Germline-derived CDR1 and CDR2 are GTSNPN and SVGIG (reference sequence). This CDR3 comprises 17 residues. The J segment lost 4 bases and the V segment lost 3 bases, leaving 18 bases of the junction unmatched. The CDR3 DNA sequence: TGTGCCTGGAGCTCCACCCGGACAGGATCGGGGTCGTACGAGCAGTACTTC. Protein: CAWSSTRTGSGSYEQYF.

The chain combines TRBV28 with TRBJ2-7; the match to TRBD2 covers 7 bases. Looked up from germline, CDR1 is MDHEN and CDR2 is SYDVKM. This CDR3 contains 15 residues. V trimming: 6 bases; J trimming: 3 bases; junction bases outside the gene matches: 11. CDR3 sequence (DNA): TGTGCCAGCAGCCCCGGTTCGGCGGGGGTCTACGAGCAGTACTTC. It encodes CASSPGSAGVYEQYF. Full variable domain (missing parts from reference TRBV28 and TRBJ2-7): DVKVTQSSRYLVKRTGEKVFLECVQDMDHENMFWYRQDPGLGLRLIYFSYDVKMKEKGDIPEGYSVSREKKERFSLILESASTNQTSMYLCASSPGSAGVYEQYFGPGTRLTVT.

This sequence joins TRBV9 and TRBJ1-1; D may be TRBD1 (6 bases). The CDR3 loop spans 14 amino acids. Germline CDR1 SGDLS, CDR2 YYNGEE. The germline V and J ends were trimmed by 0 bases and 0 bases, with 6 bases remaining between them. The CDR3 loop reads CASSVAGVNTEAFF. Here the CDR3 DNA reads TGTGCCAGCAGCGTAGCAGGGGTGAACACTGAAGCTTTCTTT.

The chain recombines TRBV6-5 with TRBJ1-2, with a possible D match to TRBD1 (5 bases). V lost 11 bases and J lost 7, with 20 bases in between. The CDR3 consists of 13 residues. Looked up from germline, CDR1 is MNHEY and CDR2 is SVGAGI. CDR3: CAATRGTFGGYTF. The CDR3 DNA reads TGTGCCGCGACACGGGGGACTTTTGGTGGCTACACCTTC.

The gene calls are TRBV7-9 and TRBJ2-3; TRBD2 is a possible D gene (6 bases). Trimming pared 0 bases from V and 3 bases from J, leaving 13 bases between. This CDR3 contains 16 residues. Per germline, CDR1 SEHNR and CDR2 FQNEAQ (reference sequence). CDR3 sequence (DNA): TGTGCCAGCAGCTTAGCTATTGCGGGAATTACAGATACGCAGTATTTT. Translating it yields CASSLAIAGITDTQYF.

This clone came up a few times. This chain links TRBV19 with TRBJ2-2, with 9 bases fitting TRBD1. Per the germline V gene, CDR1 is LNHDA and CDR2 is SQIVND (reference sequence). The CDR3 loop spans 16 amino acids. The junction had 11 bases not matched to a gene; V was cut back by 6 bases and J by 6 bases. The CDR3 coding sequence is TGTGCCAGTAGCTTGACGGGACAGGGAACATCCGGGGAGCTGTTTTTT. Translating gives CASSLTGQGTSGELFF.

This chain connects TRBV4-1 to TRBJ2-7; weak D call: TRBD2 (6 bases). This CDR3 comprises 14 residues. Per germline, CDR1 MGHRA and CDR2 YSYEKL. Trimming left V 3 bases short and J 3 bases short, with 12 bases between. For the CDR3, the DNA is TGCGCCAGCAGCCACGCGGGGCCCGACTACGAGCAGTACTTC. Protein: CASSHAGPDYEQYF.

This clone has a handful of counts. This sequence joins TRBV28 and TRBJ1-4, with D perhaps TRBD1 (5 bases). Germline values: CDR1 MDHEN, CDR2 SYDVKM. Trimming cost V 7 bases and J 6 bases, with 12 bases left between them. This CDR3 contains 13 residues. The DNA for the CDR3 is TGTGCCAGCATGCCCGGGACTGATGAAAAACTGTTTTTT. Translation: CASMPGTDEKLFF.

The chain employs TRBV30 and TRBJ2-1, with D possibly matching TRBD2 (6 bases). Germline V gene sequence: CDR1 GTSNPN, CDR2 SVGIG (reference sequence). This CDR3 contains 13 residues. The germline V and J ends were trimmed by 0 bases and 9 bases, with 12 bases remaining between them. The CDR3 DNA is TGTGCCTGGAGTGTAACGGCGGGATTTGAGCAGTTCTTC. This encodes CAWSVTAGFEQFF.

The chain couples TRBV19 to TRBJ1-5; D gene unclear. Germline V gene data show CDR1 as LNHDA and CDR2 as SQIVND (reference sequence). CDR3 size: 15 residues. V shed 7 bases and J shed 0 bases, with 13 bases lying between them. This chain's CDR3 is CASTTASYSNQPQHF. The CDR3 region has the DNA TGTGCCAGTACCACAGCATCCTATAGCAATCAGCCCCAGCATTTT.

This sequence joins TRBV5-4 and TRBJ1-3; TRBD1 might be the D (5 bases). The germline V gene encodes CDR1 SGHNT and CDR2 YYREEE (reference sequence). Trimming took 5 bases from V and 0 from J, leaving 15 bases between them. CDR3 length equals 16 residues. CDR3 loop: CASRPLRGYSGNTIYF. CDR3 coding DNA: TGTGCCAGCAGACCGTTGCGGGGGTACTCTGGAAACACCATATATTTT. The whole variable domain, remainder taken from reference TRBV5-4 and TRBJ1-3, is ETGVTQSPTHLIKTRGQQVTLRCSSQSGHNTVSWYQQALGQGPQFIFQYYREEENGRGNFPPRFSGLQFPNYSSELNVNALELDDSALYLCASRPLRGYSGNTIYFGEGSWLTVV.

This chain links TRBV28 with TRBJ2-5, with 14 bases lining up with TRBD2. The CDR3 extends over 16 amino acids. The germline V gene encodes CDR1 MDHEN and CDR2 SYDVKM. The J segment lost 5 bases and the V segment lost 3 bases, leaving 5 bases of the junction unmatched. CDR3 protein: CASSLGTSGSLETQYF. As DNA, the CDR3 is TGTGCCAGCAGTTTGGGGACTAGCGGGAGTTTGGAGACCCAGTACTTC.

The V gene is TRBV7-8, the J gene TRBJ2-3; no definite D call. The V gene lost 1 base and the J gene lost 5 bases, with 10 bases spanning the gap. Germline V gene sequence: CDR1 SGHVS, CDR2 FQNEAQ. The CDR3 consists of 14 residues. The CDR3 DNA follows: TGTGCCAGCAGCTTAGATCCGAGGCGAGATACGCAGTATTTT. Translated: CASSLDPRRDTQYF.

The genes are TRBV4-1 and TRBJ2-1; 10 positions match TRBD1. Germline V lookup: CDR1 MGHRA, CDR2 YSYEKL. The J segment lost 7 bases and the V segment lost 0 bases, leaving 3 bases of the junction unmatched. The CDR3 length is 15 residues. The CDR3 spells CASSQETGGMNEQFF. The CDR3 DNA reads as TGCGCCAGCAGCCAAGAGACAGGGGGCATGAATGAGCAGTTCTTC.

CDR3 region: CASSYSWELSAGELFF. CDR3 coding DNA: TGTGCCAGCAGTTACTCGTGGGAGTTGTCTGCCGGGGAGCTGTTTTTT. V and J are TRBV6-5 and TRBJ2-2, with D perhaps matching TRBD2 (5 bases). Trimming removed 0 bases from V and 6 bases from J, with 14 bases in between. The germline V gene encodes CDR1 MNHEY and CDR2 SVGAGI. This CDR3 is 16 amino acids long.